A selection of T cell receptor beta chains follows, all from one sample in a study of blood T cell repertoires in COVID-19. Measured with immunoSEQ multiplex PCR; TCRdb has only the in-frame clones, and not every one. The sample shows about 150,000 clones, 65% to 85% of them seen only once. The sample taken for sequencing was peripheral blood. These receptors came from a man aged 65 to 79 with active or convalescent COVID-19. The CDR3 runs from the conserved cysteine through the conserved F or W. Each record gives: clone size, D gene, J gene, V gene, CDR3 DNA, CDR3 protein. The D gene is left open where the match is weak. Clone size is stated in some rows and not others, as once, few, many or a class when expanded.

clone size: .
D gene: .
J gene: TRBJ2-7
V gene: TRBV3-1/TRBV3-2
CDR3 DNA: TGTGCCAGCAGCCAAGATTATGGGAGCTACGAGCAGTACTTC
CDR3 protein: CASSQDYGSYEQYF

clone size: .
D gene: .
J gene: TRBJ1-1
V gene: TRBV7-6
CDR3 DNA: TGTGCCAGCAGCTTAGTACAGGGTGCTGAAGCTTTCTTT
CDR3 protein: CASSLVQGAEAFF

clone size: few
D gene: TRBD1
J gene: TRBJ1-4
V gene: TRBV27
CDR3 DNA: TGTGCCAGCAGTACCAGGACAGGGATGGGAAAACTGTTTTTT
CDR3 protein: CASSTRTGMGKLFF

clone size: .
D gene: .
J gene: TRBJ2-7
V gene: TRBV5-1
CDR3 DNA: TGCGCCAGCAGCTTGGGACATCAATCCCGCGAGCAGTACTTC
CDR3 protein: CASSLGHQSREQYF

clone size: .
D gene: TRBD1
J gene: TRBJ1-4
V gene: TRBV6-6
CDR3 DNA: TGTGCCAGCTCCGAGGGGGCCTCAACTAATGAAAAACTGTTTTTT
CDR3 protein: CASSEGASTNEKLFF

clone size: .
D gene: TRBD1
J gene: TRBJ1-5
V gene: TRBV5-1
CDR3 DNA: TGCGCCAGCAGCTTGGGACAGGGTGACCCCAGCAATCAGCCCCAGCATTTT
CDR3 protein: CASSLGQGDPSNQPQHF

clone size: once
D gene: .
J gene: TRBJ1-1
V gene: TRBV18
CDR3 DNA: TGTGCCAGCTCACCACGGGAGGGTGTAGGCACTGAAGCTTTCTTT
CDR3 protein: CASSPREGVGTEAFF

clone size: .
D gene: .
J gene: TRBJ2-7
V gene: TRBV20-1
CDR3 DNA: TGCAGTGCTGAGCTATATGGCGAGCAGTACTTC
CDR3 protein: CSAELYGEQYF

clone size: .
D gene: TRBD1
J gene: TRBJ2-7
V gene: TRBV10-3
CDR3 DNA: TGTGCCATCAGTGAGCCGGGACAGGGTGGATCCTACGAGCAGTACTTC
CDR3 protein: CAISEPGQGGSYEQYF

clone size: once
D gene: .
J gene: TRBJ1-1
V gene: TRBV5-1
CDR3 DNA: TGCGCCAGCAGCTTGAGGAGTCCCACTGAAGCTTTCTTT
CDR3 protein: CASSLRSPTEAFF

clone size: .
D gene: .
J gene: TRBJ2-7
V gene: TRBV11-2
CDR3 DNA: TGTGCCAGCAGCTTCGACAGGTTCTCCTACGAGCAGTACTTC
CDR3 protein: CASSFDRFSYEQYF

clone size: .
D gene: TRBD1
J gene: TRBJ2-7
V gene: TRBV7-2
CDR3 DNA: TGTGCCAGCAGCCAAACACCGGGACAGGGCTACGAGCAGTACTTC
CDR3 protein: CASSQTPGQGYEQYF

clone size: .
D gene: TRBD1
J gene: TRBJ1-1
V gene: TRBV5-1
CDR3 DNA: TGCGCCAGCAGCAAAGGGACAGGGGACACTGAAGCTTTCTTT
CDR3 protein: CASSKGTGDTEAFF

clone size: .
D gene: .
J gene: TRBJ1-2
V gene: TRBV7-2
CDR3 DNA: TGTGCCAGCAGCTTAGGACAGGCACTCTATGGCTACACCTTC
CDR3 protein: CASSLGQALYGYTF

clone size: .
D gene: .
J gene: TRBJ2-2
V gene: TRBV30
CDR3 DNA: TGTGCCTGGAGCCCAGGGCGCACCGGGGAGCTGTTTTTT
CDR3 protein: CAWSPGRTGELFF

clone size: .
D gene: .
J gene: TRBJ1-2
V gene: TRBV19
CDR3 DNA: TGTGCCAGTAGTATAGTGACCCCCGAGGTTGGTGGCTACACCTTC
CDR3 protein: CASSIVTPEVGGYTF

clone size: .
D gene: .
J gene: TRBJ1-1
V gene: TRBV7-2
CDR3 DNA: TGTGCCAGCAGCTTCTACACTGAAGCTTTCTTT
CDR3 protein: CASSFYTEAFF